The entry below gives a single T cell receptor (beta chain) sequence along with its context. The clone's antigen remains unknown. No base quality information exists; no much larger clone differs at one position. The sample holds other DNA sequences that translate to the same CDR3. The entry originates in a study of blood T cell repertoires in COVID-19 (dated by TCRdb to 2020 to 2022). The study in broad terms: The collaborator samples originated in the United States, Italy and Spain and spanned the acute and convalescent phases of COVID-19. Deeply sampled blood TCRbeta repertoires from subjects exposed to, actively infected with, or recovered from COVID-19 were included in the dataset. The material from the prospective study consisted of cDNA or gDNA derived from T cells, B-cell-depleted T cells, or PBMCs. A freely available public database, intended as a resource for researchers studying the immune response to SARS-CoV-2, is where the repertoires were released. A de-identified subject ID, COVID-19 status, age in years and sex were almost always included in the sample metadata. HLA class I and class II types, where available, came from metadata supplied by the sample provider rather than from assay-based typing. Samples were obtained from the ongoing ImmuneRACE study (first 160 participants) and from over 1,000 subjects provided by 6 global collaborators.

The collaborating institutions used their own protocols to collect whole blood in K2EDTA tubes. Collaborator samples were shipped for TCRbeta analysis as frozen whole blood, isolated PBMCs, or DNA extracted from either sample type. V is pared back by 3 bases and J by 4 bases, with 7 bases lying between the germline termini. From the cysteine up to the phenylalanine, the CDR3 has a length of 12 residues. Only the CDR3 region is kept as DNA, spanning 36 bases read in frame from base 1. The CDR1 and CDR2 encoded by the germline V gene are KGHSH and LQKENI. Summary of the overall study and its limitations: The quantity of clinical and demographic metadata differed by source and by participant and was supplied without curation.

TCRbeta CDR3 regions were amplified from genomic DNA by means of the immunoSEQ Assay, a bias-controlled multiplex PCR. Regarding the original processing steps: Nucleated cell counts per sample were estimated from amplification of reference gene primers within the assay. To quantify the absolute abundance of each unique TCRbeta CDR3 rearrangement, sequence reads were collapsed and filtered. For each sample, productive Simpson clonality was calculated as the square root of Simpson's diversity index across productive rearrangements. TCRdb carries this immuneACCESS record with in-frame sequences only. Its versions omit some clonotypes, under half of them owing to an unresolved V gene in the studies checked, with the rest unexplained. V, J and clone size were drawn from that table, and D and trimming were deduced from the DNA. For this sample the table gives 200,000 to 250,000 clones, of which roughly 86% were detected only once. The biggest ten clones account for less than 3.5% of the sample.

The rearrangement combines TRBV18 with TRBJ2-7; TRBD1 is perhaps the D gene, given 6 matching bases. This clonotype originated in a woman aged 55-70 years with acute or convalescent COVID-19. The sample was peripheral blood. The base sequence is TGTGCCAGCTCACCGGACAGATACGAGCAGTACTTC. The translation is CASSPDRYEQYF.